The clone carrying this T cell receptor (beta chain) has more than one count but fewer than ten. These data originate in a study of blood T cells in healthy people across ages. Total RNA amounts of at least 6 micrograms were extracted per sample. This CDR3 spans 15 amino acids. Germline assignment: CDR1 LGHNA and CDR2 YNFKEQ. J gave up 2 bases and V 4 bases, and 7 bases lay outside the gene matches. Using a J-beta primer mix together with a sample-barcoded 5' primer, a second PCR was run for roughly 6 to 11 cycles. Each cDNA molecule, via a template-switch adaptor with 12 random nucleotides, was tagged. TCRdb analysed the 5' RACE reads with MiXCR anew, one entry per CDR3 protein. In the table there are about 840,000 distinct CDR3 sequences, just under 30% of which are singletons. This same sample was also part of a study on T cells of mothers and their children. That report adds: Related and unrelated pairs show similar thymic shaping of TCR recombination output.

The chain couples TRBV4-2 to TRBJ2-5; 7 bases are shared with TRBD2. The TCR comes from a woman aged 40 to 50 in good health. The sequenced material came from blood. CDR3 sequence: CASSPLGGGQETQYF. The DNA for the CDR3 is TGTGCCAGCAGCCCCTTGGGGGGGGGGCAAGAGACCCAGTACTTC.